Presented here are 5 T cell receptor beta chains from one specimen sequenced in a study of identical twins. MiXCR, applied by TCRdb to the 5' RACE reads, yields one record per CDR3 protein. The sample includes hundreds of thousands of distinct CDR3 sequences, 8% to 9% of them seen just once. These data were likewise used in another study, on yellow fever vaccine responses in identical twins.

The sequenced sample consisted of PBMCs. The receptors stem from a woman in her late teens or twenties in good health.

This clonotype occurred a few times. This chain joins TRBV12-3 or TRBV12-4 and TRBJ2-3; 7 bases are a match to TRBD2. J gave up 2 bases and V 4 bases, and 9 bases lay outside the gene matches. The CDR3 is 16 residues long. CDR3 residues: CASSYRGDSSTDTQYF. In DNA form, the CDR3 reads TGTGCCAGCAGTTATCGGGGGGACTCCTCCACAGATACGCAGTATTTT.

This clonotype was recorded many times. The chain has TRBV25-1 and TRBJ2-7, with a weak D call TRBD1 (5 bases). Between the trimmed V and J ends, which lost 5 bases and 9 bases, there was a span of 11 bases. Germline CDR1 is MGHDK and CDR2 is SYGVNS. The CDR3 runs to 11 residues. The CDR3 is CASSQGPGQYF. CDR3 nucleotides: TGTGCCAGCAGTCAGGGCCCGGGGCAGTACTTC.

This chain links TRBV25-1 with TRBJ2-7; D gene uncertain. Trimming took 2 bases from V and 6 from J, leaving 5 bases between them. CDR1 is MGHDK, CDR2 SYGVNS, per germline. The CDR3 contains 11 residues. CDR3 residues: CASSEILEQYF. As DNA, the CDR3 is TGTGCCAGCAGTGAAATTCTCGAGCAGTACTTC.

This clonotype was counted at least ten times. This chain connects TRBV12-3 or TRBV12-4 to TRBJ2-5; possibly TRBD1 or TRBD2 for D (6 bases each). With 7 bases removed from V and 1 base from J, the gap between germline ends came to 16 bases. The CDR3 is made up of 15 amino acids. This chain's CDR3 is CASTEQGGGQETQYF. The CDR3 DNA follows: TGTGCCAGCACCGAACAGGGAGGCGGCCAAGAGACCCAGTACTTC.

This clonotype was seen at least ten times. The V call is TRBV9, the J call TRBJ2-2; 7 bases are shared with TRBD1. CDR1 is SGDLS and CDR2 is YYNGEE in the germline V gene. V dropped 1 base and J dropped 4; count of bases not matched to a gene: 10. The CDR3 runs 17 residues. The DNA for the CDR3 is TGTGCCAGCAGCGTAAAAACAGGGGACCAGTCCACCGGGGAGCTGTTTTTT. It specifies CASSVKTGDQSTGELFF.